These T cell receptor beta chains were read from a single sample in a study of blood T cell repertoires in COVID-19. Data came from immunoSEQ multiplex PCR; TCRdb stores just in-frame clones and leaves some out. The table includes 190,000 or so clones, around 87% detected once. Specimen: peripheral blood. These receptor sequences come from a middle-aged man with active or convalescent COVID-19. CDR3s include the opening cysteine and the closing phenylalanine or tryptophan. A D gene is named only where the DNA matches it firmly. Rows may omit the clone size; those that give it use once, few, many or a size class.

abundance,v_gene,j_gene,d_gene,CDR3nt,CDR3aa
.,TRBV10-3,TRBJ2-7,.,TGTGCCATCAGTCAGGCGGGGATTCAATTCTACGAGCAGTACTTC,CAISQAGIQFYEQYF
few,TRBV2,TRBJ2-7,.,TGTGCCAGCAGTGAAAAGTTTGGCAGGGCCCACTACGAGCAGTACTTC,CASSEKFGRAHYEQYF
.,TRBV12-3/TRBV12-4,TRBJ2-2,.,TGTGCCAGCAGTCCTCAGAGGTCCGGGGAGCTGTTTTTT,CASSPQRSGELFF
.,TRBV7-2,TRBJ2-3,TRBD1,TGTGCCAGCAGCCCCCGACAGGGCCCAGATACGCAGTATTTT,CASSPRQGPDTQYF
.,TRBV5-1,TRBJ1-2,.,TGCGCCAGCAGCATCCGACAGATGACAGGAGAATATGGCTACACCTTC,CASSIRQMTGEYGYTF
.,TRBV29-1,TRBJ1-4,.,TGCAGCGTTGAAGAGGTTTCGGAGGAAGGGTGGAATAATGAAAAACTGTTTTTT,CSVEEVSEEGWNNEKLFF
.,TRBV19,TRBJ2-1,.,TGTGCCAGTAGTATAAACAGGCAGAGTAATGAGCAGTTCTTC,CASSINRQSNEQFF
.,TRBV21-1,TRBJ1-2,.,TGTGCCAGCAGTTTGCCCCTTGGGCGCACCTTC,CASSLPLGRTF
.,TRBV29-1,TRBJ2-7,.,TGCAGCGTTGGAGCCAGGGTCTACGAGCAGTACTTC,CSVGARVYEQYF
.,TRBV19,TRBJ2-4,.,TGTGCCAGTAGTATAAAACTAGAAGTCTCGCACATTCAGTACTTC,CASSIKLEVSHIQYF
.,TRBV12-3/TRBV12-4,TRBJ1-2,.,TGTGCCAGCAGTTTTCAGGGTTACTATGGCTACACCTTC,CASSFQGYYGYTF
.,TRBV27,TRBJ1-1,TRBD1,TGTGCCAGCAGTCACGAAGCCGGGACAGGGGGCATCACTGAAGCTTTCTTT,CASSHEAGTGGITEAFF
.,TRBV19,TRBJ1-1,.,TGTGCCAGTAGTATAGGTGGGACTCACACTGAAGCTTTCTTT,CASSIGGTHTEAFF
few,TRBV4-1,TRBJ1-2,.,TGCGCCAGCAGCCAAGAAAGCCTGGACAGCTATGGCTACACCTTC,CASSQESLDSYGYTF
.,TRBV5-1,TRBJ2-1,.,TGCGCCAGCAGCTTAGGGGGTCAGTCTAACAATGAGCAGTTCTTC,CASSLGGQSNNEQFF
once,TRBV12-3/TRBV12-4,TRBJ1-2,.,TGTGCCAGCACTTCATTCTACTACACCTTC,CASTSFYYTF
.,TRBV6-6,TRBJ2-3,.,TGTGCCAGCAGACACCTTGCTTCCTTTAGCACAGATACGCAGTATTTT,CASRHLASFSTDTQYF
few,TRBV29-1,TRBJ1-4,.,TGCAGCGTTGATGCGGGAGGTGAAAAACTGTTTTTT,CSVDAGGEKLFF
.,TRBV15,TRBJ2-7,.,TGTGCCACCAGCAGTATGGCAGGGGACTACGAGCAGTACTTC,CATSSMAGDYEQYF
.,TRBV9,TRBJ2-7,TRBD2,TGTGCCAGCACCCCGACTAGCAGGTCAGACGAGCAGTACTTC,CASTPTSRSDEQYF
.,TRBV3-1/TRBV3-2,TRBJ2-3,.,TGTGCCAGCAGCCAAGAGACAACGCAGTATTTT,CASSQETTQYF
.,TRBV7-9,TRBJ1-6,TRBD1,TGTGCCAGCAGCTTAGGGCAGGGGGATAATTCACCCCTCCACTTT,CASSLGQGDNSPLHF
.,TRBV6-5,TRBJ1-1,.,TGTGCCAGCAGCCCGGACAGTCTTAACACTGAAGCTTTCTTT,CASSPDSLNTEAFF
.,TRBV30,TRBJ1-2,.,TGTGCCTGGACGCTAGGCCACTTACCTAACTATGGCTACACCTTC,CAWTLGHLPNYGYTF
.,TRBV7-2,TRBJ1-1,.,TGTGCCAGCAGCTCCCCGGAGGGTTTTTCCACTGAAGCTTTCTTT,CASSSPEGFSTEAFF
.,TRBV28,TRBJ2-7,.,TGTGCCAGCAAAGGACTCTACGAGCAGTACTTC,CASKGLYEQYF
.,TRBV7-2,TRBJ1-1,.,TGTGCCAGCAGCAGAGGTGGGGCAGGGAACACTGAAGCTTTCTTT,CASSRGGAGNTEAFF
.,TRBV12-5,TRBJ1-2,TRBD1,TGTGCTAGTGGTTTGTCCTCGACAGGGGTCTATGGCTACACCTTC,CASGLSSTGVYGYTF
.,TRBV4-2,TRBJ2-3,TRBD1,TGTGCCAGCAGCCGCACCACAGGGGGCACAGATACGCAGTATTTT,CASSRTTGGTDTQYF
once,TRBV18,TRBJ2-3,TRBD2,TGTGCCAGCTCACCACCGGCTAGCGGGGGGTCGGAGTCGCAGTATTTT,CASSPPASGGSESQYF
.,TRBV27,TRBJ1-6,.,TGTGCCAGCAGTCAAGCCGCAGGTTCACCCCTCCACTTT,CASSQAAGSPLHF
once,TRBV18,TRBJ1-5,.,TGTGCCAGCTCACCACAGGTGTCGGGGAATCAGCCCCAGCATTTT,CASSPQVSGNQPQHF
.,TRBV28,TRBJ2-7,.,TGTGCCAGCAGTTTACTGGGTACAGGGCCTCACGAGCAGTACTTC,CASSLLGTGPHEQYF
.,TRBV29-1,TRBJ2-7,TRBD2,TGCAGCGCCAGACTAGCAGGCTCCTACGAGCAGTACTTC,CSARLAGSYEQYF
.,TRBV3-1/TRBV3-2,TRBJ1-4,.,TGTGCCAGCAGCCAAGATAAAGGAGGGACTAATGAAAAACTGTTTTTT,CASSQDKGGTNEKLFF
.,TRBV6-5,TRBJ1-6,TRBD1,TGTGCCAGCAGCGGGACAGGTTTTTCACCCCTCCACTTT,CASSGTGFSPLHF
.,TRBV4-2,TRBJ2-3,TRBD1,TGTGCCAGCAGCCAGCTCACGGGACAGGGGGTCTCTGGGAATACGCAGTATTTT,CASSQLTGQGVSGNTQYF